A selection of T cell receptor beta chains follows, all from one sample in a study of T-cell memory formation after mild COVID-19. MiXCR was run by TCRdb on the 5' RACE reads, yielding one entry per CDR3 protein. The sample holds about 180,000 distinct CDR3 sequences, less than 20% seen once. The sequencing input was PBMCs or a T cell subset sorted from them (not recorded which). Receptors were obtained from a man between 18 and 29 years old who had mild COVID-19 (a few samples of this study predate the infection). Cell type and time point are not known. CDR3s include the opening cysteine and the closing phenylalanine or tryptophan.

V: TRBV5-1
J: TRBJ1-4
CDR3: CASSSSRGTGKEKLFF

V: TRBV7-2
J: TRBJ2-1
CDR3: CASSLDLSTYNEQFF

V: TRBV7-8
J: TRBJ1-6
CDR3: CASSLEGQVINSPLHF

V: TRBV6-5
J: TRBJ2-2
CDR3: CASSLTVPDTGELFF

V: TRBV7-2
J: TRBJ1-1
CDR3: CASSLQGLLNTEAFF

V: TRBV20-1
J: TRBJ2-5
CDR3: CSARGLAGVQETQYF

V: TRBV7-2
J: TRBJ2-7
CDR3: CASSPSYGGGEQYF

V: TRBV4-1
J: TRBJ2-5
CDR3: CASSPLGLAGGGETQYF

V: TRBV11-2
J: TRBJ2-1
CDR3: CASSLAFNSGGSYNEQFF

V: TRBV5-1
J: TRBJ1-1
CDR3: CASSLLAYTEAFF

V: TRBV20-1
J: TRBJ2-4
CDR3: CSARVSGAKNIQYF

V: TRBV11-2
J: TRBJ1-3
CDR3: CASSLDLRGTGNTIYF

V: TRBV20-1
J: TRBJ2-2
CDR3: CSARDRVGLFF

V: TRBV18
J: TRBJ2-5
CDR3: CASSPGQGVEETQYF

V: TRBV30
J: TRBJ1-1
CDR3: CAWGRGHEAFF

V: TRBV4-1
J: TRBJ1-3
CDR3: CASSQEESSLGVGDCTIYF

V: TRBV5-1
J: TRBJ2-3
CDR3: CASSLGSAGSTDTQYF

V: TRBV7-9
J: TRBJ1-5
CDR3: CASSLLGADQPQHF

V: TRBV9
J: TRBJ2-2
CDR3: CASTSDMDRGRTGELFF

V: TRBV5-1
J: TRBJ2-1
CDR3: CASSLSRGKGPYNEQFF

V: TRBV13
J: TRBJ2-5
CDR3: CASREYRKQETQYF

V: TRBV7-6
J: TRBJ1-1
CDR3: CASSLMAGGQYTEAFF

V: TRBV12-3/TRBV12-4
J: TRBJ1-1
CDR3: CASSPFDKNTEAFF

V: TRBV5-1
J: TRBJ1-1
CDR3: CASSLAAGSTEAFF

V: TRBV20-1
J: TRBJ1-2
CDR3: CSARGSYGYTF

V: TRBV5-1
J: TRBJ2-4
CDR3: CASSQGTSGGPKEYF